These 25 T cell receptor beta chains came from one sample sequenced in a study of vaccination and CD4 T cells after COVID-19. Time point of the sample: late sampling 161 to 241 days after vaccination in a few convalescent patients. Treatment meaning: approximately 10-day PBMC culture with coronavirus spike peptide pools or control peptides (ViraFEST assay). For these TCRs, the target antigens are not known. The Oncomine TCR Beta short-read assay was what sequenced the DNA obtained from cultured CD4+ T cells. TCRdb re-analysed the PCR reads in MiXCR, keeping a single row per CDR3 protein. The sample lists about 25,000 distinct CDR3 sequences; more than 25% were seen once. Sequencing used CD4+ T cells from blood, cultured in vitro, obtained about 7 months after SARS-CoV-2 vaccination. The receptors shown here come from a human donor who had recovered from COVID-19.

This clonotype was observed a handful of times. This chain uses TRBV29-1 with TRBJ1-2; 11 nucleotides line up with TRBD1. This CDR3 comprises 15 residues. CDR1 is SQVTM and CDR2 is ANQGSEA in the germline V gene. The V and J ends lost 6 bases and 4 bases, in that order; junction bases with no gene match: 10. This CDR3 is CSVRDRGKFSYGYTF. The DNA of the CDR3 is TGCAGCGTCCGGGACAGGGGGAAGTTCTCCTATGGCTACACCTTC.

This CDR3 reads CASSFGRRETQYF. The CDR3 coding sequence is TGTGCCAGCAGCTTCGGCAGACGAGAGACCCAGTACTTC. The gene calls are TRBV7-2 and TRBJ2-5; unclear D gene. This CDR3 contains 13 residues. Trimming shortened V by 3 bases and J by 4 bases, and 9 bases separated the two germline ends. Germline lookup yields CDR1 SGHTA and CDR2 FQGNSA.

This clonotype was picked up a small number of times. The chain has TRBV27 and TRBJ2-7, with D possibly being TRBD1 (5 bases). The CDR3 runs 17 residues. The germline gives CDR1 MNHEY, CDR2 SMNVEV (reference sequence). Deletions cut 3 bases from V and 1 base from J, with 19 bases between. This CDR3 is CASSFRAREPRSYEQYF. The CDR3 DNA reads TGTGCCAGCAGTTTCAGGGCTAGGGAACCCCGGTCCTACGAGCAGTACTTC.

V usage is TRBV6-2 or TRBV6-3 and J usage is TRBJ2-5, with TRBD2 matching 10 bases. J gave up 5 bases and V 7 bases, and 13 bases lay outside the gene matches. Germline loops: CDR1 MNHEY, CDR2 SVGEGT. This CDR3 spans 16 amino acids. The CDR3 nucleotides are TGTGCCAGCAATTGGGCTAGCGGGAGAAGCCAGGAGACCCAGTACTTC. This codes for CASNWASGRSQETQYF.

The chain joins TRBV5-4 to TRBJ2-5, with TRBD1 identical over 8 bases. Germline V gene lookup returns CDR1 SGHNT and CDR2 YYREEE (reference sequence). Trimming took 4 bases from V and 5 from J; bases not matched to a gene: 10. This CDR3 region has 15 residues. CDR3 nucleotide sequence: TGTGCCAGCAGCCTGGTTTCGACAGGGGAGGAGACCCAGTACTTC. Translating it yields CASSLVSTGEETQYF.

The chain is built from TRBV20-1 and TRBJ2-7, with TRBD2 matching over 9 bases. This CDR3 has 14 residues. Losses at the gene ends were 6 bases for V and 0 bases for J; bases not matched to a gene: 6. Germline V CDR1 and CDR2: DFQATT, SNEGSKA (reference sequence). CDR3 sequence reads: CSAERTSDSYEQYF. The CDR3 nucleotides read TGCAGTGCCGAGCGGACTAGCGACTCCTACGAGCAGTACTTC.

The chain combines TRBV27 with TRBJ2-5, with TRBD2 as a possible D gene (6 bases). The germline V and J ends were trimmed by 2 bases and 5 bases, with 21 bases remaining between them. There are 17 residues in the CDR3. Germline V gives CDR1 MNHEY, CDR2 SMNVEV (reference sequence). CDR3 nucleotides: TGTGCCAGCAGTTTAATTAGCGGCAGGAGGGGTCGGGAGACCCAGTACTTC. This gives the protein CASSLISGRRGRETQYF.

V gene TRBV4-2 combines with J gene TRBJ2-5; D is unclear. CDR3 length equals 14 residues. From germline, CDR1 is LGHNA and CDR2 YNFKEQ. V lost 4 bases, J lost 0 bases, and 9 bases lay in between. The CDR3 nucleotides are TGTGCCAGCAGCCGAGGACGGTACCAAGAGACCCAGTACTTC. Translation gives CASSRGRYQETQYF.

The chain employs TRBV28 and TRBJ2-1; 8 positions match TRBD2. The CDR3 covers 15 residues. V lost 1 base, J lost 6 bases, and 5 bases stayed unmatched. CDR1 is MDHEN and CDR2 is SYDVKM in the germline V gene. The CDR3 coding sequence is TGTGCCAGCAGTTTATTAACGGGGGGGGTCAATGAGCAGTTCTTC. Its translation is CASSLLTGGVNEQFF.

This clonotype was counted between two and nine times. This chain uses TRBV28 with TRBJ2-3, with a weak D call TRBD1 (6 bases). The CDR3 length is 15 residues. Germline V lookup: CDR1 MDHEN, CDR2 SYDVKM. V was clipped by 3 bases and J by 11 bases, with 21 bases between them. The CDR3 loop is CASSFGQLEGRGQYF. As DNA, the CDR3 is TGTGCCAGCAGTTTCGGGCAGCTCGAGGGCAGGGGGCAGTATTTT.

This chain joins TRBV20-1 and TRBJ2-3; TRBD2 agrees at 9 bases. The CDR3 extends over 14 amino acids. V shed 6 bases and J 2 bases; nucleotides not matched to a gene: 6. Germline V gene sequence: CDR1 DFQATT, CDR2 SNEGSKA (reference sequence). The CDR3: CSARGTSTTDTQYF. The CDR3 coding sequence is TGCAGTGCCAGGGGGACTAGCACCACAGATACGCAGTATTTT.

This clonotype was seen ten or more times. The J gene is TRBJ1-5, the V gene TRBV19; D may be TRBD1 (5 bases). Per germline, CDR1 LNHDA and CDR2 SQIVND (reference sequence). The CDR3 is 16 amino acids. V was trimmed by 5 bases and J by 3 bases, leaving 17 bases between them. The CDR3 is CASSSTGQGVNQPQHF. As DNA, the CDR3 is TGTGCCAGTAGTTCCACGGGGCAGGGCGTCAATCAGCCCCAGCATTTT.

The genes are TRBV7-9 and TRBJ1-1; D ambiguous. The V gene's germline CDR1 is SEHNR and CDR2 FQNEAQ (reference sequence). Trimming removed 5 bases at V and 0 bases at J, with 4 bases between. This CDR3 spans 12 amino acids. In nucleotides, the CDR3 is TGTGCCAGCAGCCGAATGAACACTGAAGCTTTCTTT. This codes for CASSRMNTEAFF. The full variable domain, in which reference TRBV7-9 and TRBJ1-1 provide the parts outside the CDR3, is DTGVSQNPRHKITKRGQNVTFRCDPISEHNRLYWYRQTLGQGPEFLTYFQNEAQLEKSRLLSDRFSAERPKGSFSTLEIQRTEQGDSAMYLCASSRMNTEAFFGQGTRLTVV.

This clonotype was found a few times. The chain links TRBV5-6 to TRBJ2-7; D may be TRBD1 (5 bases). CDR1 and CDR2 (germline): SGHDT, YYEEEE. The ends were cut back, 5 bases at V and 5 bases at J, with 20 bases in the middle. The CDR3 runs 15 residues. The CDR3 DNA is TGTGCCAGCAGAATACAGGTGGCAGGCAGGGACGAGCAGTACTTC. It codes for CASRIQVAGRDEQYF. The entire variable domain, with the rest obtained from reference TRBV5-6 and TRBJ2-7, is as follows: DAGVTQSPTHLIKTRGQQVTLRCSPKSGHDTVSWYQQALGQGPQFIFQYYEEEERQRGNFPDRFSGHQFPNYSSELNVNALLLGDSALYLCASRIQVAGRDEQYFGPGTRLTVT.

CDR3 residues: CSAEPGREGRYEQYF. The CDR3 DNA follows: TGCAGTGCTGAGCCGGGGCGGGAGGGCCGTTACGAGCAGTACTTC. This chain links TRBV20-1 with TRBJ2-7; 9 bases map to TRBD2. Germline CDR1 DFQATT, CDR2 SNEGSKA (reference sequence). V shed 5 bases and J 4 bases; nucleotides not matched to a gene: 12. This CDR3 comprises 15 residues.

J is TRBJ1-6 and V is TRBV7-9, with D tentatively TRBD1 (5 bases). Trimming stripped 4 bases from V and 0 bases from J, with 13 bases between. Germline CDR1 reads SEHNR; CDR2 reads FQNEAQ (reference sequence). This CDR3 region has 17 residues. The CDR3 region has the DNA TGTGCCAGCAGCTCCCCGGGACGGAGCTCCTATAATTCACCCCTCCACTTT. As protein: CASSSPGRSSYNSPLHF.

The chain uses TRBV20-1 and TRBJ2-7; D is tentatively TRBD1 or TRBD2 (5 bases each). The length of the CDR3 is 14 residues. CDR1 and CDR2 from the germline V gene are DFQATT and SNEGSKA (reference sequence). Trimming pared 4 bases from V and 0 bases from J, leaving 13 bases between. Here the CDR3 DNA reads TGCAGTGCTACCCGGGACGGACACTCCTACGAGCAGTACTTC. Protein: CSATRDGHSYEQYF.

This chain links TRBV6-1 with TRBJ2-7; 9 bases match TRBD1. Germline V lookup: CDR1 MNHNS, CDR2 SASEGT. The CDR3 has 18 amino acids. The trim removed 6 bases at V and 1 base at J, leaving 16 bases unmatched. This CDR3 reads CASSTATYRTGVSYEQYF. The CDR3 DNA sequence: TGTGCCAGCAGCACCGCCACCTACCGGACAGGGGTTTCCTACGAGCAGTACTTC.

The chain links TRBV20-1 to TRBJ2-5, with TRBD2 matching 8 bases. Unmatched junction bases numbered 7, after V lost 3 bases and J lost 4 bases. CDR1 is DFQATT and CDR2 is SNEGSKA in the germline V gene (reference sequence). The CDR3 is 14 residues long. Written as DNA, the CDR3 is TGCAGTGCTAGTGCCCCGGGAGGGCTAGAGACCCAGTACTTC. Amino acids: CSASAPGGLETQYF.

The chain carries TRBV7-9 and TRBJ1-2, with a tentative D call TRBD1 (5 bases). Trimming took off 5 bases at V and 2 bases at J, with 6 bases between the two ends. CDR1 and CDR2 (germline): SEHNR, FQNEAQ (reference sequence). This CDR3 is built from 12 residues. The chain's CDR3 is CASSGDNYGYTF. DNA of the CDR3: TGTGCCAGCAGCGGGGACAACTATGGCTACACCTTC.

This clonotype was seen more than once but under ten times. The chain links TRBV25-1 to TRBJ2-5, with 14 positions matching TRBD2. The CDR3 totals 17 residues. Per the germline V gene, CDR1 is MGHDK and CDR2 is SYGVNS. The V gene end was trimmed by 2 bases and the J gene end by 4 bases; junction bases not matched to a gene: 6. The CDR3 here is CASSEGTSGRFRETQYF. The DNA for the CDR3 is TGTGCCAGCAGTGAAGGGACTAGCGGGAGATTTAGAGAGACCCAGTACTTC.

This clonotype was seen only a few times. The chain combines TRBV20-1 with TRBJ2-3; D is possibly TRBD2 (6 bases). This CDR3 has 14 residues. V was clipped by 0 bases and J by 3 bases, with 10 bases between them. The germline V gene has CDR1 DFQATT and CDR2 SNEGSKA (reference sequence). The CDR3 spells CSARDPGTTDTQYF. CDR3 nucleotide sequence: TGCAGTGCTAGAGATCCTGGGACTACAGATACGCAGTATTTT.

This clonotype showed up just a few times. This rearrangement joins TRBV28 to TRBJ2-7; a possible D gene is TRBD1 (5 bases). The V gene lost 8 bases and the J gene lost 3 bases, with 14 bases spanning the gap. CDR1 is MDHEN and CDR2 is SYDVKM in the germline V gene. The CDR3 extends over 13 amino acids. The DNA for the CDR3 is TGTGCCAGCGGGTGGGGCCAAGACTACGAGCAGTACTTC. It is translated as CASGWGQDYEQYF. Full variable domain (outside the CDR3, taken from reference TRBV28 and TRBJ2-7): DVKVTQSSRYLVKRTGEKVFLECVQDMDHENMFWYRQDPGLGLRLIYFSYDVKMKEKGDIPEGYSVSREKKERFSLILESASTNQTSMYLCASGWGQDYEQYFGPGTRLTVT.

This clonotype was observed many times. Here the CDR3 reads CSARAGGANVLTF. Here the CDR3 DNA reads TGCAGTGCTAGGGCGGGGGGGGCCAACGTCCTGACTTTC. V and J are TRBV20-1 and TRBJ2-6; possibly TRBD2 for D (6 bases). The CDR3 loop spans 13 amino acids. V dropped 3 bases and J dropped 4 bases, with 7 bases sitting between them. CDR1 is DFQATT, CDR2 SNEGSKA, per germline (reference sequence).

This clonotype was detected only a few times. Here the CDR3 reads CSAVAGAKYEQYF. CDR3 coding DNA: TGCAGTGCTGTAGCGGGAGCGAAGTACGAGCAGTACTTC. The rearrangement joins TRBV20-1 to TRBJ2-7; TRBD2 aligns across 9 bases. Germline V CDR1 and CDR2: DFQATT, SNEGSKA (reference sequence). The CDR3 has 13 amino acids. J gave up 4 bases and V 5 bases, and 6 bases lay outside the gene matches.